Presented here are 5 T cell receptor beta chains from one specimen sequenced in a study of identical twins (TCRdb year 2016). Libraries were constructed by 5' RACE. Sequencing was carried out with an Illumina HiSeq 2000. Starting from the raw public reads, TCRdb applied fastp trimming at Q25, assembled clones with MiXCR and retained in-frame beta chains. Each entry merges the rows of one CDR3 protein and shows their most common DNA and genes. This sample lists fewer than 350,000 distinct CDR3 sequences; 6.5% to 9.5% were detected once. Roughly 2% of the sample is in the top ten clones. The same data also went into a second study, on yellow fever vaccine responses in identical twins.

Sequenced sample: memory (CD45RO+) T cells sorted from blood. The sample's cell subset or site label, in plain terms: CD45RO+ enriched T cells. The receptors shown here come from a woman aged 18 to 35 in good health.

The chain carries TRBV6-1 and TRBJ2-2; D not resolved. CDR3 length: 14 amino acids. Germline V lookup: CDR1 MNHNS, CDR2 SASEGT. Trimming took 7 bases from V and 2 from J, leaving 11 bases between them. CDR3 sequence reads: CASKKQPNTGELFF. The CDR3, as DNA: TGTGCCAGCAAGAAACAGCCTAACACCGGGGAGCTGTTTTTT.

The table lists this clonotype with a few counts. The rearrangement joins TRBV4-1 to TRBJ2-3; TRBD2 matches at 13 bases. V dropped 4 bases and J dropped 0; count of bases not matched to a gene: 4. CDR3 length equals 17 residues. From germline, CDR1 is MGHRA and CDR2 YSYEKL. CDR3 residues: CASSRGLAGSSTDTQYF. The CDR3 DNA sequence: TGCGCCAGCAGCCGGGGACTAGCGGGGTCTAGCACAGATACGCAGTATTTT.

This clonotype was counted at least ten times. This chain joins TRBV7-9 and TRBJ2-3; 10 nucleotides agree with TRBD1. After removal of 5 bases from V and 4 bases from J, the junction contained 0 bases not matched to a gene. The germline V gene has CDR1 SEHNR and CDR2 FQNEAQ (reference sequence). The CDR3 loop spans 13 amino acids. CDR3: CASSDRGPDTQYF. In DNA form, the CDR3 reads TGTGCCAGCAGCGACAGGGGGCCAGATACGCAGTATTTT.

J is TRBJ2-3 and V is TRBV7-8; 8 bases line up with TRBD1. The CDR3 contains 16 residues. Germline lookup yields CDR1 SGHVS and CDR2 FQNEAQ. V gave up 5 bases and J gave up 2 bases; unmatched junction bases: 9. The CDR3 sequence is CASSPVGDRSTDTQYF. The CDR3 DNA reads TGTGCCAGCAGCCCGGTAGGGGACAGGTCCACAGATACGCAGTATTTT.

This clonotype was counted between two and nine times. As DNA, the CDR3 is TGCGCCAGCAGCCCTCTGACAGGGGGCTTCCAAGAGACCCAGTACTTC. Protein sequence: CASSPLTGGFQETQYF. V is TRBV4-1 and J is TRBJ2-5; 10 bases agree with TRBD1. The germline V gene has CDR1 MGHRA and CDR2 YSYEKL. The CDR3 loop spans 16 amino acids. With 4 bases clipped from V and 1 base from J, the junction kept 6 bases outside the gene matches.